This T cell receptor beta chain was found in a study of beta chain features in type 1 diabetes (dated by TCRdb to the late 2010s). Regarding the complete study: No differences in mean age, gender distribution, total cell number or subset yield were found between patients and healthy donors. Regulatory and stem cell-like memory subsets were isolated from only 8 patients and roughly eight healthy donors, whereas naive and central memory subsets came from all 28 donors. In the study, recently diagnosed type 1 diabetes patients and matched healthy donors were compared on the TCRB repertoires of their sorted circulating CD4+ T cell subsets. A total of under 140,000,000 sorted cells were examined across all samples, and the number of cells per subset was strongly correlated with RNA yield.

This clone has a handful of counts. The antigen it recognizes is unknown. One base away there is no much larger clone; base qualities are not given. The sample has other DNA sequences that encode this CDR3 too. The entire amount of isolated RNA was reverse transcribed using the High Capacity cDNA Reverse Transcription Kit, so the sequenced TCRB transcripts were expressed ones. Deep immunoSEQ sequencing was applied to naive, central memory and regulatory T cell samples, giving an average of about 3.7 million total reads per sample. Sorted cells were lysed in RLT buffer, and RNA was extracted using DNase-treated RNeasy Micro or Mini kits according to cell number. To prevent cross-contamination, each cell subset was processed individually, whereas patient and healthy donor samples were processed jointly. The immunoSEQ multiplex PCR was used to amplify TCRB sequences from cDNA, generating 87-bp fragments that spanned the CDR3 region. The amplicons were sequenced using the Illumina HiSeq platform. As for the original processing: Synthetic template baselines were used to correct PCR bias computationally, reads within Hamming distance 2 were collapsed, and singletons that could not be merged were discarded. Reads were aligned against IMGT to assign V, D and J genes, CDR3 length and insertions or deletions at six rearrangement sites. Within each subset, clonotype counts were normalized to sorted cell number, and only after that were true diversity and Gini coefficients computed with the tcR R package. The overlap coefficient, calculated on TCRB nucleotide sequences, was used to quantify repertoire sharing. This immuneACCESS table, as held by TCRdb, lists in-frame sequences with V and J called but not all clones. Of the missing ones, under half trace to an unresolved V gene in checked studies; the others have no known cause. Clone size and V and J calls were adopted from that table, with D and trimming inferred from the DNA. This sample has approximately 120,000 clones in its table, and approximately 15% of those were observed once. 2.6% of the sample goes to the ten largest clones.

Each donor gave one peripheral blood draw, approximately 100 mL on average, collected into heparinised tubes. A BD FACSAria II was used to sort naive, central memory, regulatory and stem cell-like memory CD4+ T cells with a panel that included CD45RO, CCR7, CD25, CD127, CD95 and CD27. Purity was above 98% for every sorted population. PBMCs were isolated immediately by Lymphoprep density gradient centrifugation and stained directly without culture. Samples were stained and sorted in pairs, with one healthy donor and one patient per experiment, so that batch effects were minimized. Summary of the overall study and its limitations: Because cDNA was sequenced instead of genomic DNA, highly expressing activated cells could be over-represented, though the groups showed no difference in activation or CD3 levels. A moderate but significant shortening of TCRB CDR3 length was observed in type 1 diabetes patients in all four CD4+ subsets. Fewer insertions and more nucleotide deletions at VDJ recombination sites were observed in patients with type 1 diabetes, implying thymic rearrangement abnormalities. Shorter templates might be favored by PCR, yet because patient and control samples were amplified and corrected together, any such skew would affect both groups equally. Only small numbers of individuals were included in the HLA sub-analyses, which left unresolved whether HLA type had any influence on TCRB rearrangement. Naive, central memory and regulatory TCRB repertoires appeared to be more similar among patients than among healthy donors.

Reading the germline V gene gives CDR1 SGHVS and CDR2 FQNEAQ. Compared with germline, V lacks 6 bases and J lacks 5 bases; bases without a gene match: 6. The cysteine opens and the phenylalanine closes a CDR3 of 15 amino acids. CDR3 DNA only is kept here, 45 bases in frame from base 1. This chain joins TRBV7-8 to TRBJ2-1, and TRBD2 aligns with 11 junction nucleotides. The sequence came from a man younger than 35 with type 1 diabetes. Sequencing was performed on central memory CD4+ T cells from blood. CDR3 region: CASSRGLAGDNEQFF. The base sequence is TGTGCCAGCAGTCGTGGACTAGCGGGTGACAATGAGCAGTTCTTC.